These 3 T cell receptor beta chains came from one sample sequenced in a study of Ad26.COV2.S vaccination and SARS-CoV-2 variants. As to treatment: some 20 received Ad26.COV2.S at low or high dose, single or two shots; five or six received placebo; per-sample allocation not given. Vaccine and placebo recipients were sampled on day 63 after the first injection. Some clones are missing from TCRdb's copy, which holds only in-frame ones; the method was immunoSEQ multiplex PCR. Among about 420,000 clones listed, approximately 87% were seen once. The input for sequencing was peripheral blood, taken in a trial of Ad26.COV2.S vaccine versus placebo. The source is a person between 18 and 65 years old who received the Ad26.COV2.S COVID-19 vaccine or a placebo.

This rearrangement joins TRBV6-1 to TRBJ1-1; tentatively, D is TRBD1 (5 bases). Trimming stripped 1 base from V and 11 bases from J, with 20 bases between. Looked up from germline, CDR1 is MNHNS and CDR2 is SASEGT. CDR3 size: 15 residues. The chain's CDR3 is CASSEEPAGSGRAFF. Here the CDR3 DNA reads TGTGCCAGCAGTGAAGAACCGGCAGGGTCGGGGAGGGCTTTCTTT.

This rearrangement joins TRBV7-3 to TRBJ2-7; D possibly uses TRBD1 or TRBD2 (5 bases each). V was trimmed by 5 bases and J by 7 bases, leaving 15 bases between them. The CDR3 is 13 amino acids. Germline V CDR1 and CDR2: SGHTA, FQGTGA. As DNA, the CDR3 is TGTGCCAGCAGCGTCCGGGACGGACGTGAGCAGTACTTC. Translating it yields CASSVRDGREQYF.

The rearrangement uses TRBV7-6 and TRBJ1-5, with D maybe TRBD1 (5 bases). Per germline, CDR1 SGHVS and CDR2 FNYEAQ. This CDR3 region has 16 residues. V was pared by 1 base and J by 0 bases, with 10 bases between. In DNA form, the CDR3 reads TGTGCCAGCAGCTTAGGGGGGTTCAGTAGCAATCAGCCCCAGCATTTT. Its translation is CASSLGGFSSNQPQHF.